Given below is one T cell receptor (beta chain) in context. Isolation per sample recovered at least 6 million PBMCs. The sample belongs to a study of blood T cells in healthy people across ages. The second PCR ran 7 to 11 cycles with a sample-barcoded 5' primer and J-beta primers. In TCRdb, the 5' RACE reads were re-called with MiXCR into one record per CDR3 protein. This table has some 640,000 distinct CDR3 sequences, around 48% appearing once. The CDR3 loop spans 20 amino acids. Germline V lookup: CDR1 SGHRS, CDR2 YFSETQ. The specimen was blood. V gene TRBV5-1 combines with J gene TRBJ2-4; 11 bases agree with TRBD2. The end of the DNA fits TRBJ2-7 better, so the J call may be wrong. The receptor's source is a woman aged 55-69 years in good health. CDR3 in amino acids: CASSSSPYLTGLADGYEQYF. DNA of the CDR3: TGCGCCAGCAGCTCTAGCCCTTACCTGACGGGACTAGCGGATGGTTACGAGCAGTACTTC.